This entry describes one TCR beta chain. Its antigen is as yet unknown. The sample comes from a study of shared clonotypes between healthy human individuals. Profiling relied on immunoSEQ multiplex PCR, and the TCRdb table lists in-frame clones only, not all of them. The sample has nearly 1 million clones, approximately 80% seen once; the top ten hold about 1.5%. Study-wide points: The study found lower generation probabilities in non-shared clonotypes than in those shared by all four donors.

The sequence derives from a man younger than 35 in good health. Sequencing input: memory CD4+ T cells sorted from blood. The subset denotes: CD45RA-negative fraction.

The CDR3 coding sequence is TGTGCCATCAGTAAGGAGGTTGCGAACACTGAAGCTTTCTTT. Protein sequence: CAISKEVANTEAFF. The rearrangement uses TRBV10-3 and TRBJ1-1; D gene ambiguous. The germline CDR1 and CDR2 sequences are ENHRY and SYGVKD. This CDR3 comprises 14 residues. V was pared by 5 bases and J by 1 base, with 11 bases between.